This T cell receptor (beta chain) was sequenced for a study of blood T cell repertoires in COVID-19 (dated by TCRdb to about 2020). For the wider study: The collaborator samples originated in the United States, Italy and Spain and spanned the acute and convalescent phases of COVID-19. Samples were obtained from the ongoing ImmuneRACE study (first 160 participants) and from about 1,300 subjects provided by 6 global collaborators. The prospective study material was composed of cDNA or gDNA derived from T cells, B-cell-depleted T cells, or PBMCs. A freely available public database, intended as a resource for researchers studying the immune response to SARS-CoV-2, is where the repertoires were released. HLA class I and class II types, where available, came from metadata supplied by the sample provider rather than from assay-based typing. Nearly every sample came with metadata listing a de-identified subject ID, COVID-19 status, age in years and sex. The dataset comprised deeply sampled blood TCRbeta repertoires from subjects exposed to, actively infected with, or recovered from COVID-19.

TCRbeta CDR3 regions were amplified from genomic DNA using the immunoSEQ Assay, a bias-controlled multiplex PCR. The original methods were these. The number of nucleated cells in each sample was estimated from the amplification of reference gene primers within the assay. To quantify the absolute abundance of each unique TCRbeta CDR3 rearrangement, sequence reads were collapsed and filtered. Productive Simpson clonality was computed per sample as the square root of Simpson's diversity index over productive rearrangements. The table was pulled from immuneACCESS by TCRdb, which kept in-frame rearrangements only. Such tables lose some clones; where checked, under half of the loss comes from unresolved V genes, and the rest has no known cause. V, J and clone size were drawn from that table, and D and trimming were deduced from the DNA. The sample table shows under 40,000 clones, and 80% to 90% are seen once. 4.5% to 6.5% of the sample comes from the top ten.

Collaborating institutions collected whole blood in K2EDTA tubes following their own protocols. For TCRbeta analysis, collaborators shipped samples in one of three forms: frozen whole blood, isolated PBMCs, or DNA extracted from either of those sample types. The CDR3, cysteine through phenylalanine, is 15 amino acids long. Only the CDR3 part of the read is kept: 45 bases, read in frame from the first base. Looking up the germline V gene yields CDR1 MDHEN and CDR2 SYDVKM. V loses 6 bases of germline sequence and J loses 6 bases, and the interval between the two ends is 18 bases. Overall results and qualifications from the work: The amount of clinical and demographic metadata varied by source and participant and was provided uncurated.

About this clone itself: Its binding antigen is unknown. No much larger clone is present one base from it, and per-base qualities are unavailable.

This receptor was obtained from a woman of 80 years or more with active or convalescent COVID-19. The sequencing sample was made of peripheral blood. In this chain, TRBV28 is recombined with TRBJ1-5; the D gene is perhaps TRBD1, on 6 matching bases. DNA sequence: TGTGCCAGCAGCCTCCCCGGGGGGCTGGTTCAGCCCCAGCATTTT. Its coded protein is CASSLPGGLVQPQHF.